This is a list of T cell receptor beta chains from one sample in a study of T-cell reconstitution after alpha-beta-depleted transplantation in children. Each CDR3 protein gets one entry after TCRdb re-called the PCR reads with MiXCR. The table includes hundreds of thousands of distinct CDR3 sequences, over 20% detected once. The sequences come from PBMCs, collected before TCRalphabeta/CD19-depleted stem cell transplant. These receptor sequences come from a girl aged 2-10 years with Fanconi anemia, due to receive a stem cell transplant. Both conserved end residues are part of each CDR3. D genes are given only for firm matches. Clone size is not always given. Where it is, it says once, few, many or a class for expanded clones.

abundance,j_gene,v_gene,d_gene,CDR3nt,CDR3aa
-,TRBJ2-7,TRBV2,-,TGTGCCAGTACCGGTAGCCTTTACAGGGACCACGAGCAGTACTTC,CASTGSLYRDHEQYF
-,TRBJ2-7,TRBV6-1,-,TGTGCCAGCAGTGCCGGGAGTGGCGGGATGTCCTACGAGCAGTACTTC,CASSAGSGGMSYEQYF
many,TRBJ2-7,TRBV12-3/TRBV12-4,TRBD2,TGTGCCAGCAGTTTACGACTAGCGGTTAGCTCCTACGAGCAGTACTTC,CASSLRLAVSSYEQYF
-,TRBJ2-1,TRBV9,TRBD2,TGTGCCAGCAGCGTAGGTGTTAGCGGGGGTAACAATGAGCAGTTCTTC,CASSVGVSGGNNEQFF
many,TRBJ1-6,TRBV28,TRBD1,TGTGCCAGCAGTCGGGACAGGGGGCCCCGTAATTCACCCCTCCACTTT,CASSRDRGPRNSPLHF
many,TRBJ2-1,TRBV29-1,-,TGCAGCGTTGAACCTAGCGCATACAATGAGCAGTTCTTC,CSVEPSAYNEQFF
many,TRBJ2-7,TRBV7-9,-,TGTGCCAGCAGCTTAGAGTGGTACGAGCAGTACTTC,CASSLEWYEQYF
many,TRBJ1-1,TRBV20-1,TRBD1,TGCAGTGCTAGGGACAGGGTGAACACTGAAGCTTTCTTT,CSARDRVNTEAFF
many,TRBJ1-5,TRBV25-1,-,TGTGCCAGCAGTGCCCGGGGAGGGAAACAGCCCCAGCATTTT,CASSARGGKQPQHF
-,TRBJ2-1,TRBV10-3,-,TGTGCCATCAGTGAGGTGGGTGGTCTGGTGCATGAGCAGTTCTTC,CAISEVGGLVHEQFF
few,TRBJ2-1,TRBV10-2,-,TGCGCCAGCAGTGGTCCCTTGGGATCGGGAGAGGGAGCGGGCAATGAGCAGTTCTTC,CASSGPLGSGEGAGNEQFF
-,TRBJ2-2,TRBV20-1,-,TGCAGTGCTAGAGGACAGTCGGAGACGAACACCGGGGAGCTGTTTTTT,CSARGQSETNTGELFF
many,TRBJ2-5,TRBV20-1,-,TGCAGTGCTATAAGGTCTAAGTACCAAGAGACCCAGTACTTC,CSAIRSKYQETQYF
many,TRBJ2-2,TRBV6-5,-,TGTGCCAGCAGTTACTCTAGGGCCGGGGAGCTGTTTTTT,CASSYSRAGELFF
few,TRBJ2-3,TRBV27,TRBD1,TGTGCCAGCAGTTTACGAACAGGGGGTTACACAGATACGCAGTATTTT,CASSLRTGGYTDTQYF
many,TRBJ2-1,TRBV10-3,-,TGTGCCATCAGTGCCAACTCCTACAATGAGCAGTTCTTC,CAISANSYNEQFF
few,TRBJ2-4,TRBV12-3/TRBV12-4,-,TGTGCCAGCAGTAGCCTCCGGGGGGCGGACATTCAGTACTTC,CASSSLRGADIQYF
-,TRBJ2-1,TRBV20-1,TRBD2,TGCAGTGCTAAACCGGGACTAGTCTACAATGAGCAGTTCTTC,CSAKPGLVYNEQFF